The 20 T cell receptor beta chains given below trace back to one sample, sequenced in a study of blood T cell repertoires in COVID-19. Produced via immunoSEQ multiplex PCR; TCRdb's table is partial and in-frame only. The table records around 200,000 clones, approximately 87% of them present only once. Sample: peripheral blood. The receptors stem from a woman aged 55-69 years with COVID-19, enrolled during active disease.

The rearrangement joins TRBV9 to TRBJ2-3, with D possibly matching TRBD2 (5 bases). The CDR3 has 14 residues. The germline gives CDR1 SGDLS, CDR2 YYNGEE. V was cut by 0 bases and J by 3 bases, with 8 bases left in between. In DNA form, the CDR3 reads TGTGCCAGCAGCGTAGAACTAGGGACAGATACGCAGTATTTT. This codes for CASSVELGTDTQYF.

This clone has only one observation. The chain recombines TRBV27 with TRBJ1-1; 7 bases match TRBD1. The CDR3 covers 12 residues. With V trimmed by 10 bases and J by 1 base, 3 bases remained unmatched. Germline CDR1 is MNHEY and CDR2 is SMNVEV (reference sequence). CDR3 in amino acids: CATTGANTEAFF. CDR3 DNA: TGTGCCACCACAGGGGCGAACACTGAAGCTTTCTTT.

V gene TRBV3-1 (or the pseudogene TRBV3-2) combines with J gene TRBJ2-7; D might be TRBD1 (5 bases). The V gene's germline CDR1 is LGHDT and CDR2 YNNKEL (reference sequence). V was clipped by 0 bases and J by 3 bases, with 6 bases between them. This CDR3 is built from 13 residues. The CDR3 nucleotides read TGTGCCAGCAGCCAAGAGGGGCACTACGAGCAGTACTTC. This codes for CASSQEGHYEQYF.

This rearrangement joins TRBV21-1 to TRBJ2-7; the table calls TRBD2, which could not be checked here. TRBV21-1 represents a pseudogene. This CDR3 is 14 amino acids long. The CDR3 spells CASSNQGLLYEQYF. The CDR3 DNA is TGTGCCAGCAGCAACCAGGGACTCCTATACGAGCAGTACTTC.

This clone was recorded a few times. In nucleotides, the CDR3 is TGTGCCACCGCTACAGGGGGCGGGAGTCAGCCCCAGCATTTT. This encodes CATATGGGSQPQHF. The chain carries TRBV24-1 and TRBJ1-5; TRBD1 aligns across 9 bases. The germline V gene encodes CDR1 KGHDR and CDR2 SFDVKD. Trimming removed 9 bases from V and 6 bases from J; junction bases left unmatched: 8. The CDR3 is 14 residues long.

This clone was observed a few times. The CDR3 nucleotides read TGTGCCAGCACCTCCCCTCGGGCTAGCGGGAAATACGAGCAGTACTTC. Translated, it gives CASTSPRASGKYEQYF. The genes are TRBV11-2 and TRBJ2-7, with TRBD2 matching over 9 bases. CDR1 and CDR2 from the germline V gene are SGHAT and FQNNGV. This CDR3 region has 16 residues. V was pared by 7 bases and J by 4 bases, with 14 bases of the junction left unmatched. The full variable domain, with the rest looked up from reference TRBV11-2 and TRBJ2-7, is EAGVAQSPRYKIIEKRQSVAFWCNPISGHATLYWYQQILGQGPKLLIQFQNNGVVDDSQLPKDRFSAERLKGVDSTLKIQPAKLEDSAVYLCASTSPRASGKYEQYFGPGTRLTVT.

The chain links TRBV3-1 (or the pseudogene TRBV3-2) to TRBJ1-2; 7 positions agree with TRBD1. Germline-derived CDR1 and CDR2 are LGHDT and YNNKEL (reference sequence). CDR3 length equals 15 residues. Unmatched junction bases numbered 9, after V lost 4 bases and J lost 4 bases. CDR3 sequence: CASSPTGQTFYGYTF. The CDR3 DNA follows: TGTGCCAGCAGCCCGACGGGACAGACCTTCTATGGCTACACCTTC.

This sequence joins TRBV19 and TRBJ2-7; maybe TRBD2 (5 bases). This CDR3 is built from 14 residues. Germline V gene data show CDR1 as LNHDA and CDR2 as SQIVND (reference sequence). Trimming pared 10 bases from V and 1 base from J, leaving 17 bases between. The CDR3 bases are TGTGCCACCGCTCGGGGTGTGGGGTCCTACGAGCAGTACTTC. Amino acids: CATARGVGSYEQYF.

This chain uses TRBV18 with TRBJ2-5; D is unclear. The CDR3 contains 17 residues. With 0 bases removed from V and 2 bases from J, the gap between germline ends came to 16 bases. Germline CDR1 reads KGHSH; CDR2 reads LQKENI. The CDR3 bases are TGTGCCAGCTCACCACCCCCCCGACACTCTCCTCAAGAGACCCAGTACTTC. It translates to CASSPPPRHSPQETQYF.

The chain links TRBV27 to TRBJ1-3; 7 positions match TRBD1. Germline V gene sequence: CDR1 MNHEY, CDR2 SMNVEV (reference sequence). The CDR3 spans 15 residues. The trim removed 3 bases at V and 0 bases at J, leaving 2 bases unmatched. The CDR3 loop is CASSFGTASGNTIYF. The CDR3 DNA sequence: TGTGCCAGCAGTTTCGGGACAGCCTCTGGAAACACCATATATTTT.

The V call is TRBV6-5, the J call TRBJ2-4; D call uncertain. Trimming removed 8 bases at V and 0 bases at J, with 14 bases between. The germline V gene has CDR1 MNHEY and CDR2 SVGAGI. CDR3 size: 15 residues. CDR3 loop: CASCPVGLAKNIQYF. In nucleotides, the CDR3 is TGTGCCAGCTGCCCCGTCGGTTTAGCCAAAAACATTCAGTACTTC.

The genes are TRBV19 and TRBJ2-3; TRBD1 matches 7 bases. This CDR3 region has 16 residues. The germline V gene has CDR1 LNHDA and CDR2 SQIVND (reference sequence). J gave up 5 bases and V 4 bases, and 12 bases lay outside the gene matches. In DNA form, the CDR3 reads TGTGCCAGTAGTAAAAAACTTCAACAGGGGATAGATACGCAGTATTTT. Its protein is CASSKKLQQGIDTQYF.

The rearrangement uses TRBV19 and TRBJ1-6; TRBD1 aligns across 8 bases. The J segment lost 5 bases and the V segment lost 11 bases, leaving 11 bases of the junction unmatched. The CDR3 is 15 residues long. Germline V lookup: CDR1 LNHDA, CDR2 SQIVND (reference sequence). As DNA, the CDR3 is TGTGCCTCCCGCCAGGACAGGGCAAATAATTCACCCCTCCACTTT. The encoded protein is CASRQDRANNSPLHF.

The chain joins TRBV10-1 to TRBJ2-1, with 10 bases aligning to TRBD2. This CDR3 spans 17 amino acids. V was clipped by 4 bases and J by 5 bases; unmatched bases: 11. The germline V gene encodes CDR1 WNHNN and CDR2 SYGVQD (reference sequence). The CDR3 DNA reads TGCGCCAGCAGTGTATCACCGGGACTAGCGCAAGACAATGAGCAGTTCTTC. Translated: CASSVSPGLAQDNEQFF.

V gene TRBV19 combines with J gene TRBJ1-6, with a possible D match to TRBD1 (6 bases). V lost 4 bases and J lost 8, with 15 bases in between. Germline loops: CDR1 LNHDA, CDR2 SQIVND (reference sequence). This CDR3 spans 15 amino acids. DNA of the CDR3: TGTGCCAGTAGTACCTCGACCGGGGGGCATTCACCCCTCCACTTT. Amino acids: CASSTSTGGHSPLHF.

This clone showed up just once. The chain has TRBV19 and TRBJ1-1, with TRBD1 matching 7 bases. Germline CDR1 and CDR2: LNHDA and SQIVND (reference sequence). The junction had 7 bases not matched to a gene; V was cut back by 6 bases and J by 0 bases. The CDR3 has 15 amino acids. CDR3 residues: CASSITGVVNTEAFF. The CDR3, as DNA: TGTGCCAGTAGCATCACAGGGGTAGTGAACACTGAAGCTTTCTTT.

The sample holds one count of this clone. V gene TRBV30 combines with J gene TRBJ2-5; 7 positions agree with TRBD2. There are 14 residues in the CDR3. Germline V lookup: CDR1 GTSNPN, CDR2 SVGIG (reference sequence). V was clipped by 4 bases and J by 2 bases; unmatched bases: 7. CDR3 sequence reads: CAWMSSGTQETQYF. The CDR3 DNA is TGTGCCTGGATGTCCAGCGGGACTCAAGAGACCCAGTACTTC.

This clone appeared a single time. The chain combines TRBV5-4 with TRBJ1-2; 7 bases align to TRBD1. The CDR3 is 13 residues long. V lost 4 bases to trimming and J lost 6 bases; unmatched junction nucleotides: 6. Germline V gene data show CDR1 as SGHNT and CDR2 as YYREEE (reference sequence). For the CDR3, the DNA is TGTGCCAGCAGCGTACCGGGACAGAATGGCTACACCTTC. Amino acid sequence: CASSVPGQNGYTF.

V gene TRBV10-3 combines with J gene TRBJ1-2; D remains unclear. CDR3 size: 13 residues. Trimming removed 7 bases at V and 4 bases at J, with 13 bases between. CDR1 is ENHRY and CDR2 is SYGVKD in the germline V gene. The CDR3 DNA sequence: TGTGCCATCAATCCAGGCCACAGCTATGGCTACACCTTC. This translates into CAINPGHSYGYTF.

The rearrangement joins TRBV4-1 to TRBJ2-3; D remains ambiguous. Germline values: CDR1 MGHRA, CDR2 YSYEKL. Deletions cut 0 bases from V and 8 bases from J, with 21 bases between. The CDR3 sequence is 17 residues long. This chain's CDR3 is CASSQDLATFNSGTQYF. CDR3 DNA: TGCGCCAGCAGCCAAGATCTTGCCACTTTCAACTCCGGTACGCAGTATTTT.